This T cell receptor beta chain was sequenced during a study of shared T cell receptors in the human thymus. Per germline, CDR1 SGHVS and CDR2 FNYEAQ. This CDR3 region has 14 residues. Trimming took off 2 bases at V and 0 bases at J, with 5 bases between the two ends. This table comes from immunoSEQ multiplex PCR, and its TCRdb copy is limited to in-frame clones, with some not included. The sample lists 600,000 to 900,000 clones, 75% to 90% seen once, with roughly 0.01% in the top ten. These same data were also listed under a study on human thymus T cells. Per that paper: It was healthy Finnish infants having corrective surgery for congenital heart defects who were the donors. Thymic material originated from resections removed in the course of corrective heart surgery. Repertoires sampled from thymus and blood appeared biased in V and J gene usage. Reports from related research described highly overlapping thymic repertoires among unrelated individuals.

This TCR was sampled from a girl in the first two years of life with a congenital heart defect. The rearrangement joins TRBV7-6 to TRBJ1-5; no definite D call. The sequenced material came from thymocytes. The chain's CDR3 is CASSLNGSNQPQHF. CDR3 nucleotide sequence: TGTGCCAGCAGCTTAAACGGTAGCAATCAGCCCCAGCATTTT.